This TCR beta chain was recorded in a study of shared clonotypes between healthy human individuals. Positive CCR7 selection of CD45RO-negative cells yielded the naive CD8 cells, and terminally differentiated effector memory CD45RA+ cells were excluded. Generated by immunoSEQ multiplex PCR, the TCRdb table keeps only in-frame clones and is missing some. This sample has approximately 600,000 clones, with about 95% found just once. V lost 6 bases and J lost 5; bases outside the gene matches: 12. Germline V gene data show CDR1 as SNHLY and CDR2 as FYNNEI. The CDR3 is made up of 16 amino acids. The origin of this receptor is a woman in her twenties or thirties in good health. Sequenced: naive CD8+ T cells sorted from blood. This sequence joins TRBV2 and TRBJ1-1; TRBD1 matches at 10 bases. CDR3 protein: CASRPGQGVWETEAFF. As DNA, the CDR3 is TGTGCCAGCAGACCTGGACAGGGGGTCTGGGAGACTGAAGCTTTCTTT.